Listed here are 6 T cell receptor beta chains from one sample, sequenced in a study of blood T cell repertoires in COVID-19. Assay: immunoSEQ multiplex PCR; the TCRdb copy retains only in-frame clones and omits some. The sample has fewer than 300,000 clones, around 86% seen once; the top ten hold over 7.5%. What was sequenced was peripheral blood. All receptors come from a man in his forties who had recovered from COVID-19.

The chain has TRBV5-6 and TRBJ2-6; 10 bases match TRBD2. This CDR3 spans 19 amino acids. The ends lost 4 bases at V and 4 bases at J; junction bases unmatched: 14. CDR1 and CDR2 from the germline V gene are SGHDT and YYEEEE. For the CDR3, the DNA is TGTGCCAGCAGCACCTTCGGGACTAGCGTTTTTATCGGGGCCAACGTCCTGACTTTC. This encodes CASSTFGTSVFIGANVLTF.

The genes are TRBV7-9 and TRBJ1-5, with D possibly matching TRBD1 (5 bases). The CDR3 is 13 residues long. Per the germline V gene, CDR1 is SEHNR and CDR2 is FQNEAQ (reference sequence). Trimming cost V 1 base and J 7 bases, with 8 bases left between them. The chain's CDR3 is CASSLGPGQPQHF. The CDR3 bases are TGTGCCAGCAGCTTAGGGCCAGGGCAGCCCCAGCATTTT.

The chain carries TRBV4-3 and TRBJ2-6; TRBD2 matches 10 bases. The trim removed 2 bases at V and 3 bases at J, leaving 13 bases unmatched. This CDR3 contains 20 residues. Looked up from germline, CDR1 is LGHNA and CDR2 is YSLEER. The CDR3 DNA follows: TGCGCCAGCAGCCAATATCGACTAGGTAGCGGGGGGTTTGGGGCCAACGTCCTGACTTTC. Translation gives CASSQYRLGSGGFGANVLTF.

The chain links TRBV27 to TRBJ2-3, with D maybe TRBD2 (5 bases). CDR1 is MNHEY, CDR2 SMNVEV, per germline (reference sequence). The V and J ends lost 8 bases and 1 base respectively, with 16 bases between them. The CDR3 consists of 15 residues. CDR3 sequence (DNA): TGTGCCAGCGGCAAGCGGCAGCCCGGCACAGATACGCAGTATTTT. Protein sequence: CASGKRQPGTDTQYF.

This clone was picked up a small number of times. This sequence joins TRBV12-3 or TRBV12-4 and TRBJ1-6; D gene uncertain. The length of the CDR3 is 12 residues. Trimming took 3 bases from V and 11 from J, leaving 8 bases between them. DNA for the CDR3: TGTGCCAGCAGTTTTACAGAAGCACCCCTCCACTTT. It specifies CASSFTEAPLHF.

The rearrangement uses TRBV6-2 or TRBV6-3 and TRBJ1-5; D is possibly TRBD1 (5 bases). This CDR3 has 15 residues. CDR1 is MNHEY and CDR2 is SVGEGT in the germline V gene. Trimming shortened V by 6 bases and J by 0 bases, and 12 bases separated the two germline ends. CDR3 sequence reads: CASSDSHYSNQPQHF. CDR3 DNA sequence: TGTGCCAGCAGCGACAGTCACTATAGCAATCAGCCCCAGCATTTT.